The rows below give T cell receptor beta chains drawn from one sample of a study of cytomegalovirus exposure and HLA in healthy donors. The method was immunoSEQ multiplex PCR; TCRdb's version includes in-frame clones alone and lacks a portion of them. In the table there are around 110,000 clones, approximately 67% of which are singletons. Input material: PBMCs. Receptor source: a man aged 18 to 30 in good health and CMV-seronegative. CDR3s include the opening cysteine and the closing phenylalanine or tryptophan. A D gene is named only where the DNA matches it firmly. Size is stated for part of the rows, as once, few or many counts, or as a class when the clone is expanded.

V: TRBV18
D: NA
size: NA
J: TRBJ2-7
DNA: TGTGCCAGCTCACCATTTCTCAAACCCGCGGGATACGAGCAGTACTTC
CDR3: CASSPFLKPAGYEQYF

V: TRBV19
D: TRBD1
size: NA
J: TRBJ1-4
DNA: TGTGCCAGTAGTATAGTGCAAACCGGGACAGGGACAAGAAAACTGTTTTTT
CDR3: CASSIVQTGTGTRKLFF

V: TRBV27
D: TRBD2
size: NA
J: TRBJ2-7
DNA: TGTGCCAGCAGTTCCCTACCACCGGGACTAGCGGGAGACCACTCCTACGAGCAGTACTTC
CDR3: CASSSLPPGLAGDHSYEQYF

V: TRBV5-4
D: TRBD2
size: NA
J: TRBJ2-7
DNA: TGTGCCAGCAGCTTGGAGCGGGAGGGCCACGAGCAGTACTTC
CDR3: CASSLEREGHEQYF

V: TRBV6-6
D: TRBD1
size: few
J: TRBJ2-1
DNA: TGTGCCAGCAGACAGGGGGAAGTCTCCTACAATGAGCAGTTCTTC
CDR3: CASRQGEVSYNEQFF

V: TRBV6-6
D: TRBD1
size: NA
J: TRBJ1-3
DNA: TGTGCCAGCAGTCAGGACAGGGTGAATTTAAACACCATATATTTT
CDR3: CASSQDRVNLNTIYF

V: TRBV7-6
D: NA
size: few
J: TRBJ1-1
DNA: TGTGCCAGCAGCTTAAGTCCCATTACAGGGCGCATGAACACTGAAGCTTTCTTT
CDR3: CASSLSPITGRMNTEAFF

V: TRBV7-9
D: NA
size: NA
J: TRBJ1-1
DNA: TGTTCCAGCAGTCATTTTTCAAGGGGAGGCACTGAAGCTTTCTTT
CDR3: CSSSHFSRGGTEAFF

V: TRBV5-1
D: TRBD2
size: NA
J: TRBJ2-7
DNA: TGCGCCAGCAGCCCGGACGGGGTAGCGGGCTCCTACGAGCAGTACTTC
CDR3: CASSPDGVAGSYEQYF

V: TRBV6-5
D: NA
size: NA
J: TRBJ1-2
DNA: TGTGCCAGCAGTCAAGACAGATCGCATGGCTACACCTTC
CDR3: CASSQDRSHGYTF

V: TRBV27
D: TRBD2
size: once
J: TRBJ2-1
DNA: TGTGCCAGCAACCTAGCGGGAACCTATCTATCGGAGCAGTTCTTC
CDR3: CASNLAGTYLSEQFF

V: TRBV27
D: TRBD1
size: NA
J: TRBJ1-4
DNA: TGTGCCAGCAGTTTATTAGGGACAGCGGAACTGTTTTTT
CDR3: CASSLLGTAELFF

V: TRBV5-1
D: TRBD1
size: NA
J: TRBJ2-1
DNA: TGCGCCAGCAGCTTAGTTTTGGGACAGGGTAAAAATGAGCAGTTCTTC
CDR3: CASSLVLGQGKNEQFF

V: TRBV10-1
D: TRBD1
size: NA
J: TRBJ2-5
DNA: TGCGCCAGCAGCGGACAGGCGCAAGAGACCCAGTACTTC
CDR3: CASSGQAQETQYF

V: TRBV7-2
D: NA
size: NA
J: TRBJ2-3
DNA: TGTGCCAGCAGCTTAATCGGAGCCACAGATACGCAGTATTTT
CDR3: CASSLIGATDTQYF

V: TRBV19
D: TRBD2
size: NA
J: TRBJ2-1
DNA: TGTGCCAGTAGTTCTCGGACTAGCGGGAGTGGGTACAATGAGCAGTTCTTC
CDR3: CASSSRTSGSGYNEQFF

V: TRBV19
D: NA
size: once
J: TRBJ2-7
DNA: TGTGCCAGTATGTTGGGAGTGGGTGCGAACGAGCAGTACTTC
CDR3: CASMLGVGANEQYF

V: TRBV28
D: TRBD1
size: NA
J: TRBJ1-1
DNA: TGTGCCAGCAGTTTCCAGACGGTGGGCCAGGGGGGCACTGAAGCTTTCTTT
CDR3: CASSFQTVGQGGTEAFF

V: TRBV28
D: NA
size: NA
J: TRBJ1-1
DNA: TGTGCCAGCAGTTTCGGACAGACCCACACTGAAGCTTTCTTT
CDR3: CASSFGQTHTEAFF

V: TRBV6-6
D: TRBD2
size: NA
J: TRBJ2-5
DNA: TGTGCCAGCAGCGGACTAGCGGGGAGTCTGGAGACCCAGTACTTC
CDR3: CASSGLAGSLETQYF

V: TRBV27
D: TRBD1
size: few
J: TRBJ2-7
DNA: TGTGCCAGCAGTTTATCATCGGCAGGGGGCTCCTACGAGCAGTACTTC
CDR3: CASSLSSAGGSYEQYF

V: TRBV19
D: TRBD2
size: NA
J: TRBJ2-5
DNA: TGTGCCAGTAGTATCAGCGGGGGAGGACAAGAGCAGTACTTC
CDR3: CASSISGGGQEQYF

V: TRBV5-1
D: NA
size: once
J: TRBJ2-4
DNA: TGCGCCAGCAGCCCTGCGTTCGCCGGTTTTAACATTCAGTACTTC
CDR3: CASSPAFAGFNIQYF

V: TRBV13
D: NA
size: NA
J: TRBJ1-1
DNA: TGTGCCAGCAGCTTAGGCCAGGTCATGAACACTGAAGCTTTCTTT
CDR3: CASSLGQVMNTEAFF

V: TRBV5-6
D: TRBD1
size: NA
J: TRBJ1-2
DNA: TGTGCCAGCAGCCCCGAGGGACCTCGGGACAGGATCACTAACTATGGCTACACCTTC
CDR3: CASSPEGPRDRITNYGYTF

V: TRBV21-1
D: NA
size: NA
J: TRBJ2-1
DNA: TGTGCCAGCAGCAAAGTCTGGACTAGCGGGAGATTCTACAATGAGCAGTTCTTC
CDR3: CASSKVWTSGRFYNEQFF